This T cell receptor (beta chain) was captured in a study of control samples from healthy donors and cancer patients. Sequencing was performed with immunoSEQ multiplex PCR; in TCRdb, only in-frame clones are kept and a portion is missing. The sample lists over 120,000 clones, around 94% seen once, with 14% in the top ten. Input material: PBMCs. This receptor was obtained from a man in his sixties with colorectal cancer.

The DNA of the CDR3 is TGTGCCAGCAGCGTAGCGGGGGACGTCTACAATGAGCAGTTCTTC. It codes for CASSVAGDVYNEQFF. V is TRBV9 and J is TRBJ2-1, with TRBD2 as a possible D gene (6 bases). Germline values: CDR1 SGDLS, CDR2 YYNGEE. CDR3 length: 15 residues. Trimming shortened V by 0 bases and J by 3 bases, and 10 bases separated the two germline ends.